The rows below give T cell receptor beta chains drawn from one sample of a study of CD8+CD57+ T cells in acquired aplastic anemia. Each CDR3 protein is one row after TCRdb ran MiXCR on the reads. Of about 180,000 distinct CDR3 sequences listed, approximately 49% are singletons. The sample comprised sorted CD4+, CD8+, or CD8+CD57+ T cells (not recorded which) from PBMCs. The receptor set was obtained from a human donor in good health. Each CDR3 is given with its conserved first and last residue.

V: TRBV7-3
J: TRBJ2-3
CDR3: CASSLTTEDTQYF

V: TRBV20-1
J: TRBJ2-1
CDR3: CSARDPSGGSYNEQFF

V: TRBV2
J: TRBJ2-2
CDR3: CASSWRDRGTGELFF

V: TRBV10-3
J: TRBJ2-3
CDR3: CAISGTSRGSADTQYF

V: TRBV7-2
J: TRBJ2-5
CDR3: CASSLDGGRWETQYF

V: TRBV9
J: TRBJ1-4
CDR3: CASSVGVGGEKLFF

V: TRBV20-1
J: TRBJ2-5
CDR3: CSAPETGFLSETQYF

V: TRBV12-3/TRBV12-4
J: TRBJ2-1
CDR3: CASSLALARADNEQFF

V: TRBV6-1
J: TRBJ2-7
CDR3: CASSESRSYYEQYF

V: TRBV7-3
J: TRBJ1-1
CDR3: CASSPRGGVTEAFF

V: TRBV15
J: TRBJ1-6
CDR3: CATSSGDSYNSPLHF

V: TRBV11-2
J: TRBJ2-5
CDR3: CASSQSQVAETQYF

V: TRBV14
J: TRBJ2-4
CDR3: CASSSSGRATDIQYF

V: TRBV27
J: TRBJ2-3
CDR3: CASSLSAGTVLTDTQYF

V: TRBV10-3
J: TRBJ1-1
CDR3: CAISESDRLGGLEAFF

V: TRBV12-3/TRBV12-4
J: TRBJ1-1
CDR3: CASSLAGGNTEASF

V: TRBV18
J: TRBJ2-5
CDR3: CASSRQGAWETQYF

V: TRBV9
J: TRBJ2-1
CDR3: CASSVEYRGDEQFF

V: TRBV24-1
J: TRBJ2-3
CDR3: CATSNPGGTDTQYF

V: TRBV10-3
J: TRBJ1-3
CDR3: CAISTPLTGAGNTIYF

V: TRBV15
J: TRBJ1-6
CDR3: CATSRDQTGGRDSPLHF

V: TRBV5-1
J: TRBJ2-5
CDR3: CASSPAPGFETQYF

V: TRBV7-2
J: TRBJ2-7
CDR3: CASSLNRGNEQYF

V: TRBV20-1
J: TRBJ2-2
CDR3: CSAPRPTSAGELFF

V: TRBV24-1
J: TRBJ1-5
CDR3: CATSESGTGGQPQHF

V: TRBV16
J: TRBJ2-5
CDR3: CASSRKQDQETQYF

V: TRBV15
J: TRBJ2-7
CDR3: CATSRDTNGGRYF

V: TRBV28
J: TRBJ2-3
CDR3: CASSDGLLYSTDTQYF

V: TRBV9
J: TRBJ2-7
CDR3: CASSPNRGTSGEQYF

V: TRBV5-1
J: TRBJ2-3
CDR3: CASSYNAPIGTDTQYF

V: TRBV7-2
J: TRBJ2-1
CDR3: CASSMNRGYEQFF

V: TRBV3-1
J: TRBJ2-1
CDR3: CASSQGMNSPGREQFF

V: TRBV7-9
J: TRBJ2-1
CDR3: CASHALGLAGGDEQFF

V: TRBV20-1
J: TRBJ2-3
CDR3: CSARDHGTDTQYF

V: TRBV2
J: TRBJ1-6
CDR3: CASSAVTGRRNSPLHF

V: TRBV15
J: TRBJ2-2
CDR3: CATSRTNRGAGELFF

V: TRBV5-1
J: TRBJ2-1
CDR3: CASSLRPSGSYNEQFF

V: TRBV29-1
J: TRBJ1-4
CDR3: CSATGQKNEKLFF

V: TRBV12-3/TRBV12-4
J: TRBJ2-7
CDR3: CASSLGDTDYEQYF

V: TRBV2
J: TRBJ2-7
CDR3: CASILKGQGTSYEQYF

V: TRBV10-3
J: TRBJ1-1
CDR3: CAISVQGIGTEAFF

V: TRBV14
J: TRBJ2-5
CDR3: CASSRSDLRETQYF

V: TRBV20-1
J: TRBJ1-2
CDR3: CSSPSDTQLFQGYTF

V: TRBV19
J: TRBJ2-4
CDR3: CASSRGQEKIAKNIQYF

V: TRBV15
J: TRBJ2-7
CDR3: CATSRMTSGNSYEQYF

V: TRBV7-3
J: TRBJ2-3
CDR3: CASSPRGTGTQYF

V: TRBV2
J: TRBJ2-2
CDR3: CASGRLAVNTGELFF

V: TRBV4-1
J: TRBJ1-2
CDR3: CASSQVAGQGGLGYTF

V: TRBV7-9
J: TRBJ1-1
CDR3: CASTQANTEAFF

V: TRBV20-1
J: TRBJ2-7
CDR3: CSAIYGTSVYYEQYF

V: TRBV15
J: TRBJ2-7
CDR3: CATSSTENGEQYF